A selection of T cell receptor beta chains follows, all from one sample in a study of blood T cell repertoires in COVID-19. The repertoire was sequenced with immunoSEQ multiplex PCR; TCRdb's copy has only in-frame clones and lacks some. The sample yields about 120,000 clones, 75% to 90% seen once. The sample taken for sequencing was peripheral blood. The receptors were gathered from a woman in her forties or fifties with acute or convalescent COVID-19. CDR3s include the opening cysteine and the closing phenylalanine or tryptophan. The order of the fields is V gene, clone size, D gene, J gene, CDR3 DNA, CDR3 protein. D genes are given only for firm matches. Rows may omit the clone size; those that give it use once, few, many or a size class.

>TRBV2|-|-|TRBJ2-2
TGTGCCAGCTCTTACACCGGGGAGCTGTTTTTT
CASSYTGELFF
>TRBV28|-|TRBD1|TRBJ2-5
TGTGCCAGCAGTTTATCCCCCCGACAGGGGGCACTAAGACAAGAGACCCAGTACTTC
CASSLSPRQGALRQETQYF
>TRBV5-1|-|TRBD1|TRBJ2-1
TGCGCCAGCGGGACAGGGGGCAGGTCCTACAATGAGCAGTTCTTC
CASGTGGRSYNEQFF
>TRBV25-1|-|TRBD1|TRBJ1-2
TGTGCCAGCAGGGGACAGGGGTGGTATGGCTACACCTTC
CASRGQGWYGYTF
>TRBV2|-|TRBD1|TRBJ1-6
TGTGCCATTACCGGGACAGATAATTCACCCCTCCACTTT
CAITGTDNSPLHF
>TRBV10-2|-|TRBD2|TRBJ2-7
TGCGCCACCAAACCCCAGACGCAGCGGGAGCTAGCCGAGCAGTACTTC
CATKPQTQRELAEQYF
>TRBV6-5|-|TRBD2|TRBJ2-1
TGTGCCAGCAGTTTCCTAGCGGAAAGATCCTACAATGAGCAGTTCTTC
CASSFLAERSYNEQFF
>TRBV7-9|-|-|TRBJ1-3
TGTGCCAGCACCCCAGCGGGACGGTCCTCTGGAAACACCATATATTTT
CASTPAGRSSGNTIYF
>TRBV27|-|TRBD1|TRBJ2-2
TGTGCCACCGGGACAGGGGGCTTCGGCACCGGGGAGCTGTTTTTT
CATGTGGFGTGELFF
>TRBV2|few|-|TRBJ1-2
TGTGCCAGCAGTGAAGCTCGCCCAGAATACGGCTACACCTTC
CASSEARPEYGYTF
>TRBV4-1|-|-|TRBJ1-4
TGCGCCAGCAGCCAAGAAGAGGAGAAACTGTTTTTT
CASSQEEEKLFF
>TRBV19|-|TRBD2|TRBJ2-1
TGTGCCAGTAGTATGTCCAGCGGGAGAACCTACAATGAGCAGTTCTTC
CASSMSSGRTYNEQFF
>TRBV25-1|-|TRBD1|TRBJ1-2
TGTGCCAGCAGTGAATTGAGGACAGGGCAGGGCTACACCTTC
CASSELRTGQGYTF
>TRBV24-1|-|TRBD2|TRBJ2-6
TGTGCCACCAGTGATTTGCGGGGGGGGCCTGGGGCCAACGTCCTGACTTTC
CATSDLRGGPGANVLTF
>TRBV5-1|-|TRBD2|TRBJ2-5
TGCGCCAGCAGCGATGGGGGAGCGGGACTACAAGAGACCCAGTACTTC
CASSDGGAGLQETQYF
>TRBV19|-|-|TRBJ2-7
TGTGCCAGTAGTATAGGACAGCAAACCTACGAGCAGTACTTC
CASSIGQQTYEQYF
>TRBV2|-|-|TRBJ1-4
TGTGCCAGCAGGACAGTGGGGGAAAAACTGTTTTTT
CASRTVGEKLFF
>TRBV6-5|-|TRBD1|TRBJ1-5
TGTGCCAGCAGGGCGACAGGGGGCACCCAGCCCCAGCATTTT
CASRATGGTQPQHF
>TRBV3-1/TRBV3-2|-|-|TRBJ2-2
TGTGCCAGCAGACCGCGAGATGGCGGGGAGCTGTTTTTT
CASRPRDGGELFF
>TRBV11-2|-|TRBD1|TRBJ1-5
TGTGCCAGCAGCTCCGGACAGGATCTCAATCAGCCCCAGCATTTT
CASSSGQDLNQPQHF
>TRBV7-9|-|-|TRBJ2-5
TGTGCCAGCAGTCAGACAGCCTTGCAAGAGACCCAGTACTTC
CASSQTALQETQYF
>TRBV7-3|-|-|TRBJ1-1
TGTGCCAGCAGCTTAATGGACAGGAACACTGAAGCTTTCTTT
CASSLMDRNTEAFF
>TRBV19|once|-|TRBJ2-1
TGTGCCAGTAGTATAAGGATGGAGGCCTACAATGAGCAGTTCTTC
CASSIRMEAYNEQFF
>TRBV19|-|-|TRBJ1-4
TGTGCCAGTAGTATAGGCGCCTACTCGGATGAAAAACTGTTTTTT
CASSIGAYSDEKLFF
>TRBV21-1|once|-|TRBJ1-3
TGTGCCAGCAGCAAAGGGGGACAGTCGGCCTCTGGAAACACCATATATTTT
CASSKGGQSASGNTIYF
>TRBV11-2|many|-|TRBJ2-7
TGTGCCAGCAGCTTAGACGGAGAGGAGGAGCAGTACTTC
CASSLDGEEEQYF
>TRBV29-1|-|TRBD2|TRBJ2-1
TGCAGCGTTGATGGGCGGGGGGGCCAGACTGGGCAGTTCTTC
CSVDGRGGQTGQFF
>TRBV19|-|-|TRBJ1-1
TGTGCCAGTACCGAAAGGACAACGAACACTGAAGCTTTCTTT
CASTERTTNTEAFF
>TRBV7-6|-|-|TRBJ2-3
TGTGCCAGCAGCTTAGCGGGGGCCAGCACAGATACGCAGTATTTT
CASSLAGASTDTQYF
>TRBV28|-|TRBD1|TRBJ1-2
TGTGCCAGCACCAAAATGACAGGGCGCCATGGCTACACCTTC
CASTKMTGRHGYTF
>TRBV11-2|once|-|TRBJ2-7
TGTGCCAGCAGCTTAGTCAGGAGGGCGGGTGCCCTCCCTCCCTACGAGCAGTACTTC
CASSLVRRAGALPPYEQYF
>TRBV18|-|TRBD1|TRBJ1-2
TGTGCCAGCTCCCTTGACTCGGGGACAGCCTTCTTC
CASSLDSGTAFF
>TRBV5-1|-|-|TRBJ2-5
TGCGCCAGCAGCCTCGAGGCGCCAGTAGAGACCCAGTACTTC
CASSLEAPVETQYF
>TRBV5-8|-|-|TRBJ1-2
TGTGCCAGCAGCTTGGGGCCGTCCTATGGCTACACCTTC
CASSLGPSYGYTF
>TRBV9|-|-|TRBJ2-5
TGTGCCAGCGCCCCATCGAGCGATCCCCAAGAGACCCAGTACTTC
CASAPSSDPQETQYF
>TRBV11-3|-|-|TRBJ2-2
TGTGCCAGCAGCGTGAAGATAAGGGAGCAAGGTACCGGGGAGCTGTTTTTT
CASSVKIREQGTGELFF
>TRBV5-6|once|-|TRBJ1-1
TGTGCCAGCACCTCTGGGCCGAACACTGAAGCTTTCTTT
CASTSGPNTEAFF
>TRBV6-5|-|-|TRBJ1-4
TGTGCCAGCAGCTATAACAGGGATTTTAGTGAAAAACTGTTTTTT
CASSYNRDFSEKLFF
>TRBV6-5|-|-|TRBJ1-2
TGTGCCAGCAGCCCCGACAGGTCTTATGGCTACACCTTC
CASSPDRSYGYTF
>TRBV19|-|-|TRBJ1-1
TGTGCCAGTAGTCCCAGGTACCGGGGATTGAACACTGAAGCTTTCTTT
CASSPRYRGLNTEAFF
>TRBV28|-|-|TRBJ1-2
TGTGCCAGCAGTCCCCAGGGCCTTAACTATGGCTACACCTTC
CASSPQGLNYGYTF